Sequencing of this T cell receptor beta chain was carried out in a study of CD8 T cells in ankylosing spondylitis. The CDR3 length is 15 residues. V was clipped by 4 bases and J by 9 bases; unmatched bases: 9. CDR1 SGHRS and CDR2 YFSETQ come from the germline V gene. About this clonotype: The target antigen is unknown.

TCRdb recomputed calls from the 5' RACE reads with MiXCR, one row per CDR3 protein. The table lists 200,000 to 250,000 distinct CDR3 sequences, 6% to 8.5% of them singletons. The study's findings and limits: Clones tied to disease were said to be significantly enriched in matched ankylosing spondylitis synovial fluid. Typical of ankylosing spondylitis blood, it appeared, was a TCR beta motif of under 10 highly homologous variants.

The clonotype originates from a male donor with ankylosing spondylitis. The chain recombines TRBV5-1 with TRBJ1-6, with TRBD1 matching 8 bases. The sample taken for sequencing was blood, either unsorted or a sorted T cell fraction (not recorded which). The chain's CDR3 is CASSSQGADGSPLHF. CDR3 DNA sequence: TGCGCCAGCAGCAGTCAGGGGGCCGACGGTTCACCCCTCCACTTT.